This passage covers 12 T cell receptor beta chains from one sample sequenced in a study of T-cell reconstitution after alpha-beta-depleted transplantation in children. Unique molecular identifiers were incorporated when the TCRbeta library was constructed. MiXCR, run by TCRdb on the PCR reads, gives a single entry per CDR3 protein. The sample contains a few hundred thousand distinct CDR3 sequences, approximately 11% of which appear only once. The sequences come from PBMCs from the stem cell graft donor, collected from the stem cell graft. Receptors originate from a human donor who donated a stem cell graft to a child with acute myeloid leukemia.

This clonotype was detected many times. CDR3 region: CASSQTPDTQYF. CDR3 nucleotides: TGTGCCAGCAGCCAAACCCCAGATACGCAGTATTTT. This rearrangement joins TRBV4-2 to TRBJ2-3, with D unresolved. V was clipped by 2 bases and J by 4 bases, with 4 bases between them. The germline gives CDR1 LGHNA, CDR2 YNFKEQ. The CDR3 extends over 12 amino acids.

V is TRBV7-2 and J is TRBJ2-2, with 10 bases matching TRBD2. This CDR3 comprises 16 residues. Germline V gene lookup returns CDR1 SGHTA and CDR2 FQGNSA. Trimming at V came to 1 base and at J to 7 bases, leaving 6 bases not matched to a gene. The chain's CDR3 is CASSLVLAGVHGELFF. The CDR3 coding sequence is TGTGCCAGCAGCTTAGTTCTAGCGGGGGTCCACGGGGAGCTGTTTTTT.

This clonotype was counted a few times. This sequence joins TRBV12-3 or TRBV12-4 and TRBJ1-4; 12 bases agree with TRBD1. The CDR3 runs to 12 residues. V lost 8 bases to trimming and J lost 10 bases; unmatched junction nucleotides: 2. CDR3 loop: CASGTGGVKLFF. The CDR3 nucleotides read TGTGCCAGCGGGACAGGGGGCGTAAAACTGTTTTTT.

V and J are TRBV7-2 and TRBJ1-5; D gene ambiguous. V was clipped by 1 base and J by 5 bases, with 12 bases between them. The CDR3 runs 15 residues. Germline V gene lookup returns CDR1 SGHTA and CDR2 FQGNSA. In DNA, the CDR3 is TGTGCCAGCAGCTTAGAGTTTGGGAAAGATCAGCCCCAGCATTTT. It encodes CASSLEFGKDQPQHF.

J is TRBJ1-1 and V is TRBV5-6, with a weak D call TRBD1 (5 bases). Per the germline V gene, CDR1 is SGHDT and CDR2 is YYEEEE. Deletions cut 0 bases from V and 6 bases from J, with 21 bases between. The length of the CDR3 is 17 residues. The CDR3 spells CASSLASNSYRSAEAFF. The CDR3 DNA follows: TGTGCCAGCAGCTTGGCCAGCAACTCCTACAGGAGCGCTGAAGCTTTCTTT.

V usage is TRBV6-2 or TRBV6-3 and J usage is TRBJ1-5, with no clear D. Germline loops: CDR1 MNHEY, CDR2 SVGEGT. The V end was cut by 2 bases, the J end by 4 bases, with 9 bases between. The CDR3 has 14 residues. CDR3 DNA sequence: TGTGCCAGCAGTTACCCAACTGGGAATCAGCCCCAGCATTTT. Translated: CASSYPTGNQPQHF.

The chain carries TRBV10-3 and TRBJ1-2, with TRBD1 matching 7 bases. V shed 11 bases, J shed 3 bases, and the junction held 9 bases outside the gene matches. The CDR3 consists of 13 residues. The germline CDR1 and CDR2 sequences are ENHRY and SYGVKD. CDR3 sequence reads: CAGRDSLDYGYTF. CDR3 in DNA: TGTGCCGGCCGGGACAGCCTCGACTATGGCTACACCTTC.

This clonotype came up many times. V and J are TRBV7-9 and TRBJ2-1; TRBD2 might be the D (6 bases). CDR3 size: 12 residues. The germline CDR1 and CDR2 sequences are SEHNR and FQNEAQ (reference sequence). Trimming removed 8 bases at V and 1 base at J, with 6 bases between. The CDR3 reads CASGGSYNEQFF. The CDR3 region has the DNA TGTGCCAGCGGAGGGTCCTACAATGAGCAGTTCTTC.

In DNA form, the CDR3 reads TGTGCCAGCAGGCGAACAGGGGGCGCGCCTAATGAGCAGTTCTTC. It codes for CASRRTGGAPNEQFF. The chain is built from TRBV11-2 and TRBJ2-1; 9 bases fit TRBD1. From germline, CDR1 is SGHAT and CDR2 FQNNGV. V shed 6 bases and J 7 bases; nucleotides not matched to a gene: 10. The CDR3 spans 15 residues.

The sample holds many counts of this clonotype. The chain recombines TRBV5-1 with TRBJ2-5; TRBD1 agrees at 8 bases. After removal of 2 bases from V and 2 bases from J, the junction contained 5 bases not matched to a gene. CDR3 length: 15 residues. Germline V lookup: CDR1 SGHRS, CDR2 YFSETQ. The CDR3 is CASSLSGTGQETQYF. CDR3 sequence (DNA): TGCGCCAGCAGCTTATCCGGGACAGGACAAGAGACCCAGTACTTC.

The chain has TRBV10-3 and TRBJ2-5; 9 nucleotides agree with TRBD1. The V gene end was trimmed by 2 bases and the J gene end by 5 bases; junction bases not matched to a gene: 6. This CDR3 contains 15 residues. Germline V gene lookup returns CDR1 ENHRY and CDR2 SYGVKD. The CDR3 nucleotides are TGTGCCATCAGTGAGAGGGGACAGGGTGTCGAGACCCAGTACTTC. It yields the protein CAISERGQGVETQYF.

This clonotype has a count of ten or more. The chain is built from TRBV7-6 and TRBJ2-5, with D unresolved. Trimming cost V 0 bases and J 3 bases, with 2 bases left between them. This CDR3 region has 12 residues. Germline V gene data show CDR1 as SGHVS and CDR2 as FNYEAQ. The CDR3 loop is CASSLAEETQYF. In nucleotides, the CDR3 is TGTGCCAGCAGCTTAGCGGAAGAGACCCAGTACTTC.